The following is a TCR beta chain sequence with its context. The antigen remains unidentified. The sample is drawn from a study of beta chain features in type 1 diabetes. General study points: Equally in patients and controls, shorter templates might have been favored by PCR. A definitive answer on HLA type influencing TCRB rearrangement was not reached here.

Expressed TCRB transcripts were sequenced after all isolated RNA was converted to cDNA. The data were produced by immunoSEQ multiplex PCR, yet TCRdb's version contains in-frame clones alone and is incomplete. The sample records approximately 470,000 clones, around 30% being singletons. Sequencing was carried out using naive CD4+ T cells from blood. The source is a man aged 18 to 29 in good health.

The CDR3 nucleotides are TGCAGCGTTACTATTAGCGGAGAATACGAGCAGTACTTC. This encodes CSVTISGEYEQYF. The V gene is TRBV29-1, the J gene TRBJ2-7, with TRBD2 as a possible D gene (6 bases). Between the trimmed V and J ends, which lost 5 bases and 4 bases, there was a span of 15 bases. Per germline, CDR1 SQVTM and CDR2 ANQGSEA. The CDR3 length is 13 residues.